This TCR beta chain derives from a study of shared clonotypes between healthy human individuals. Libraries were prepared by immunoSEQ multiplex PCR; TCRdb keeps only in-frame clonotypes and omits some of them. The sample consists of about 230,000 clones, over 60% of them appearing once. The CDR3 is 12 amino acids. The germline V gene encodes CDR1 SEHNR and CDR2 FQNEAQ (reference sequence). Trimming shortened V by 6 bases and J by 6 bases, and 11 bases separated the two germline ends. The receptor was derived from a man aged 25-45 years in good health. V gene TRBV7-9 combines with J gene TRBJ1-2; TRBD1 might be the D (6 bases). The sample was memory CD4+ T cells sorted from blood. Subset defined: CD45RA-negative fraction. Here the CDR3 reads CASRRGTNGYTF. DNA for the CDR3: TGTGCCAGCAGAAGGGGGACTAATGGCTACACCTTC.